The 13 T cell receptor beta chains in this list originate from one sample, sequenced in a study of T cell responses to AZD1222 COVID-19 vaccine. The repertoire was sequenced with immunoSEQ multiplex PCR; TCRdb's copy has only in-frame clones and lacks some. The sample has 120,000 or so clones, 91% seen once. The sequenced sample was peripheral blood, obtained on day 0 of AZD1222 vaccination. All receptors derive from an adult in good health.

V is TRBV12-3 or TRBV12-4 and J is TRBJ1-1, with D unresolved. The CDR3 totals 11 residues. V was cut by 6 bases and J by 10 bases, with 12 bases left in between. The CDR3 nucleotides are TGTGCCAGCAGGTTGCGGGGTCGAGCTTTCTTT. Translation gives CASRLRGRAFF.

This chain links TRBV21-1 with TRBJ2-3; the table names TRBD2, a call not compared with the DNA. TRBV21-1 has pseudogene status. The CDR3 is 15 residues long. The CDR3, as DNA: TGTGCCAGCAGTCTGGGACTAGCGGTAACAGATACGCAGTATTTT. Encoded protein: CASSLGLAVTDTQYF.

The chain combines TRBV18 with TRBJ2-3; TRBD2 might be the D (6 bases). V was pared by 5 bases and J by 3 bases, with 12 bases between. There are 14 residues in the CDR3. Germline V gene data show CDR1 as KGHSH and CDR2 as LQKENI. CDR3 DNA sequence: TGTGCCAGCTCAATCGTCCTAGCGACAGATACGCAGTATTTT. Residues: CASSIVLATDTQYF.

The rearrangement links TRBV3-1 (or the pseudogene TRBV3-2) to TRBJ1-1; unclear D gene. V shed 4 bases and J shed 5 bases, with 8 bases lying between them. Looked up from germline, CDR1 is LGHDT and CDR2 is YNNKEL (reference sequence). CDR3 length equals 12 residues. CDR3 amino acids: CASSLRMTEAFF. In DNA, the CDR3 is TGTGCCAGCAGCCTTCGGATGACTGAAGCTTTCTTT.

The chain joins TRBV3-1 (or the pseudogene TRBV3-2) to TRBJ1-1, with TRBD1 as a possible D gene (6 bases). Trimming shortened V by 5 bases and J by 4 bases, and 14 bases separated the two germline ends. Germline assignment: CDR1 LGHDT and CDR2 YNNKEL (reference sequence). This CDR3 region has 14 residues. The CDR3 loop reads CASSDEQGSTEAFF. The DNA of the CDR3 is TGTGCCAGCAGCGACGAACAGGGTAGCACTGAAGCTTTCTTT.

The chain joins TRBV19 to TRBJ2-7, with unresolved D. From germline, CDR1 is LNHDA and CDR2 SQIVND (reference sequence). V was pared by 6 bases and J by 1 base, with 10 bases between. The CDR3 is 13 residues long. CDR3 loop: CASSQSASYEQYF. The CDR3, as DNA: TGTGCCAGTAGCCAATCCGCGTCCTACGAGCAGTACTTC.

This clone was detected only once. The rearrangement joins TRBV6-2 or TRBV6-3 to TRBJ1-5; the D gene is possibly TRBD1 (5 bases). The germline gives CDR1 MNHEY, CDR2 SVGEGT. The V gene lost 2 bases and the J gene lost 2 bases, with 7 bases spanning the gap. The CDR3 extends over 14 amino acids. DNA for the CDR3: TGTGCCAGCAGTTACGTGACAGGCAATCAGCCCCAGCATTTT. Encoded protein: CASSYVTGNQPQHF.

The rearrangement joins TRBV6-5 to TRBJ1-5; D ambiguous. The germline gives CDR1 MNHEY, CDR2 SVGAGI. CDR3 length equals 11 residues. V was clipped by 5 bases and J by 10 bases, with 9 bases between them. The CDR3 loop reads CASSNGGPQHF. The CDR3 DNA reads as TGTGCCAGCAGTAACGGTGGACCCCAGCATTTT.

The chain links TRBV5-1 to TRBJ2-3; the match to TRBD1 covers 11 bases. Trimming cost V 3 bases and J 5 bases; bases outside gene matches: 5. CDR1 is SGHRS, CDR2 YFSETQ, per germline. The CDR3 sequence is 15 residues long. Here the CDR3 reads CASSWTGTGGDTQYF. The CDR3 region has the DNA TGCGCCAGCAGCTGGACCGGGACAGGGGGAGATACGCAGTATTTT.

The rearrangement links TRBV5-6 to TRBJ1-6; 7 nucleotides line up with TRBD1. The V and J ends lost 2 bases and 4 bases, in that order; junction bases with no gene match: 9. From germline, CDR1 is SGHDT and CDR2 YYEEEE. This CDR3 has 17 residues. CDR3 protein: CASSFNPGTVYNSPLHF. CDR3 nucleotides: TGTGCCAGCAGCTTCAACCCCGGGACAGTTTATAATTCACCCCTCCACTTT.

This clone was seen only once. The rearrangement joins TRBV6-1 to TRBJ1-4, with a tentative D call TRBD1 (6 bases). The ends were cut back, 0 bases at V and 6 bases at J, with 8 bases in the middle. This CDR3 is 14 amino acids long. Germline CDR1 and CDR2: MNHNS and SASEGT. The CDR3 DNA reads as TGTGCCAGCAGTGAAGCGAGGACAGATGAAAAACTGTTTTTT. Amino acid sequence: CASSEARTDEKLFF.

In this sample, this clone turned up a few times. The chain's CDR3 is CASSPNPQGWDTQYF. CDR3 DNA: TGTGCCAGCAGCCCCAACCCACAGGGGTGGGATACGCAGTATTTT. This chain connects TRBV27 to TRBJ2-3; 7 nucleotides match TRBD1. CDR1 is MNHEY, CDR2 SMNVEV, per germline (reference sequence). This CDR3 has 15 residues. V was clipped by 6 bases and J by 6 bases; unmatched bases: 12.

The chain is built from TRBV11-3 and TRBJ2-4, with 7 bases aligning to TRBD1. The V gene's germline CDR1 is SGHNT and CDR2 YENEEA. The V gene end was trimmed by 3 bases and the J gene end by 5 bases; junction bases not matched to a gene: 1. This CDR3 is 13 amino acids long. The CDR3 DNA follows: TGTGCCAGCAGCTTGGGGACAGAAAACATTCAGTACTTC. Translated, it gives CASSLGTENIQYF.